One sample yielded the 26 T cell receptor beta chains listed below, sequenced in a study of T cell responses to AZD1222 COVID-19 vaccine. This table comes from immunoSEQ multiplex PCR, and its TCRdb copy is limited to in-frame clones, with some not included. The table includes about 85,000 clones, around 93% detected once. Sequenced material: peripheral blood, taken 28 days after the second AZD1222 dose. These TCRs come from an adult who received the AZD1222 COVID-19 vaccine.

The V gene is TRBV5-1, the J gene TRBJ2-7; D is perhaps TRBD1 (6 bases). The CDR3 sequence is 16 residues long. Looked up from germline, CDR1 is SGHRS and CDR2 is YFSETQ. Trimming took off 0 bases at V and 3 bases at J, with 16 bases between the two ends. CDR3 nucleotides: TGCGCCAGCAGCTTGGTGGCAGGGGCTAAGTTCTACGAGCAGTACTTC. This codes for CASSLVAGAKFYEQYF. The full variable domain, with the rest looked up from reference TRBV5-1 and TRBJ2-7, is KAGVTQTPRYLIKTRGQQVTLSCSPISGHRSVSWYQQTPGQGLQFLFEYFSETQRNKGNFPGRFSGRQFSNSRSEMNVSTLELGDSALYLCASSLVAGAKFYEQYFGPGTRLTVT.

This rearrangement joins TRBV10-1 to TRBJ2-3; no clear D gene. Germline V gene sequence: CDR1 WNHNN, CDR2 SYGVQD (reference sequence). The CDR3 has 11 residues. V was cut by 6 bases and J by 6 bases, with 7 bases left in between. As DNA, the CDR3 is TGCGCCAGCAGCGAACAGGATACGCAGTATTTT. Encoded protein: CASSEQDTQYF.

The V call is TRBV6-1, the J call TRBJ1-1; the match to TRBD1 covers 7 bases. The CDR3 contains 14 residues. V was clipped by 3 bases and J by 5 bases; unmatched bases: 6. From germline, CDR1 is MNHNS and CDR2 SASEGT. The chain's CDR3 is CASSDNTGVTEAFF. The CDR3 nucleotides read TGTGCCAGCAGTGACAACACAGGGGTGACTGAAGCTTTCTTT.

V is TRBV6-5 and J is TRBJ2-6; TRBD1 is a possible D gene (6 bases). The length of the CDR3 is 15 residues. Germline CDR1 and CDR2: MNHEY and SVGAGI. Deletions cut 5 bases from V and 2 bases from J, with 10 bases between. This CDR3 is CASSKNRAGANVLTF. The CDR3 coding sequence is TGTGCCAGCAGTAAAAACAGGGCTGGGGCCAACGTCCTGACTTTC.

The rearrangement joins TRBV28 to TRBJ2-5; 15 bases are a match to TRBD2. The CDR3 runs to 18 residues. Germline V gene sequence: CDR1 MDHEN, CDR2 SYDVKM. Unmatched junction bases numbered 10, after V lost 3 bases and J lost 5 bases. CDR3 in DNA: TGTGCCAGCAGTTTTGGACTAGCGGGAGGGCTGTTTGGGGAGACCCAGTACTTC. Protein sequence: CASSFGLAGGLFGETQYF.

The DNA of the CDR3 is TGCGCCAGCAGAACCCTGCAGGGAGCATCCTACAATGAGCAGTTCTTC. This translates into CASRTLQGASYNEQFF. This chain uses TRBV5-1 with TRBJ2-1, with D possibly called TRBD1 or TRBD2 (5 bases each). The V end was cut by 5 bases, the J end by 1 base, with 16 bases between. The germline gives CDR1 SGHRS, CDR2 YFSETQ. The length of the CDR3 is 16 residues.

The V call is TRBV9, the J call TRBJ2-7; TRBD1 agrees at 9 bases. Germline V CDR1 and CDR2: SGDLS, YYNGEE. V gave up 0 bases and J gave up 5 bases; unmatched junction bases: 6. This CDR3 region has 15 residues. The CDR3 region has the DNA TGTGCCAGCAGCGTAGGGGGACAGGGTTTAAACGAGCAGTACTTC. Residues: CASSVGGQGLNEQYF.

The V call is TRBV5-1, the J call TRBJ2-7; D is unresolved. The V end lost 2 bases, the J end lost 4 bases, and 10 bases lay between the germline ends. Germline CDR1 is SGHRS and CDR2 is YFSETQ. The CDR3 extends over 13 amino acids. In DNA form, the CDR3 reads TGCGCCAGCAGCTTAGACGGGTTATACGAGCAGTACTTC. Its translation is CASSLDGLYEQYF.

The CDR3: CASSEILRDRDHEQYF. In DNA form, the CDR3 reads TGTGCCAGCAGCGAGATTTTACGGGACAGGGACCACGAGCAGTACTTC. The chain couples TRBV4-2 to TRBJ2-7, with 9 bases identical to TRBD1. Germline V gene sequence: CDR1 LGHNA, CDR2 YNFKEQ. This CDR3 spans 16 amino acids. J was trimmed by 5 bases and V by 5 bases; bases with no gene match: 13.

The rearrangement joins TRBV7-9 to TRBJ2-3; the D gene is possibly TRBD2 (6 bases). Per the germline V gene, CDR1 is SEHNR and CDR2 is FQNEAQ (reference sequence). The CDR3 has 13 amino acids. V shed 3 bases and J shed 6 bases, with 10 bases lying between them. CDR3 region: CASSLLGGDTQYF. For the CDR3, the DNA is TGTGCCAGCAGCTTGCTAGGAGGGGATACGCAGTATTTT.

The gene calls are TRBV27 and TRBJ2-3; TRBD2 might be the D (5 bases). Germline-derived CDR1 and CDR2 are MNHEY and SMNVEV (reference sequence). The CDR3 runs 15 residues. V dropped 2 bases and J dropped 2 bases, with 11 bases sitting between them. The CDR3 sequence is CASSLGGLPTDTQYF. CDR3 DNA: TGTGCCAGCAGTTTAGGCGGGCTCCCCACAGATACGCAGTATTTT.

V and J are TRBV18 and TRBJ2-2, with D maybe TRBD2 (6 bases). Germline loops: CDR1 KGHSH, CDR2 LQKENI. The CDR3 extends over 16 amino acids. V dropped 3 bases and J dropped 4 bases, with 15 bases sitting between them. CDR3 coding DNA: TGTGCCAGCTCACCGGGACTTTTGCAAGGCACCGGGGAGCTGTTTTTT. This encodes CASSPGLLQGTGELFF.

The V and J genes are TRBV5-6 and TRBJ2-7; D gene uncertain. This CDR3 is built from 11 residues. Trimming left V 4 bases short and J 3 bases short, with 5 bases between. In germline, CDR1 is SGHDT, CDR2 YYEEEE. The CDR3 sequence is CASSARYEQYF. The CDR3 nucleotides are TGTGCCAGCAGCGCGCGCTACGAGCAGTACTTC.

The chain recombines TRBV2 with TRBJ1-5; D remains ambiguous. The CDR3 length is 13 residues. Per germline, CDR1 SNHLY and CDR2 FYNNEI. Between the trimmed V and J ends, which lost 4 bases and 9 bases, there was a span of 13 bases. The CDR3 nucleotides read TGTGCCAGCAGTGGTTCCAGTCCGTGGCCCCAGCATTTT. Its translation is CASSGSSPWPQHF.

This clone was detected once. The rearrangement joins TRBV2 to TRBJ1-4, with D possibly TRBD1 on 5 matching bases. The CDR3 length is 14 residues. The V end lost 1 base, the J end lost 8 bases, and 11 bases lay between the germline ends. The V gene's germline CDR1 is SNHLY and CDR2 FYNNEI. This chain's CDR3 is CASSEDSGREKLFF. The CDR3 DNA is TGTGCCAGCAGTGAAGACTCAGGGAGGGAAAAACTGTTTTTT. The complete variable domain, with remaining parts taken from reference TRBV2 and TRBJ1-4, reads EPEVTQTPSHQVTQMGQEVILRCVPISNHLYFYWYRQILGQKVEFLVSFYNNEISEKSEIFDDQFSVERPDGSNFTLKIRSTKLEDSAMYFCASSEDSGREKLFFGSGTQLSVL.

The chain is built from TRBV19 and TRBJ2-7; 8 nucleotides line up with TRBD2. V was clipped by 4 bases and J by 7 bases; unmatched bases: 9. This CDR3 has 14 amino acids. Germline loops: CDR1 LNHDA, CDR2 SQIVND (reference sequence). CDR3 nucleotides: TGTGCCAGTAGTACCCACCGGCTAGCGGGTGAGCAGTACTTC. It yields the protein CASSTHRLAGEQYF.

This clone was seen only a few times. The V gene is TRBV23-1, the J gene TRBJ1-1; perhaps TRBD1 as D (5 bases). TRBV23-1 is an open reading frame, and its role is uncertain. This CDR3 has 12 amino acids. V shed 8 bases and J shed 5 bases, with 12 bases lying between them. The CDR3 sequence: CASPGTLTEAFF. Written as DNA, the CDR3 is TGCGCCAGCCCAGGGACTTTAACTGAAGCTTTCTTT.

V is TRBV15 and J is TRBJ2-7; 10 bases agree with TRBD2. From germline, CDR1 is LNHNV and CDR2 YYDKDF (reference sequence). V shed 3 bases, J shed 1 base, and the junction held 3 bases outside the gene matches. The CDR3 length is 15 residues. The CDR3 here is CATSSTSGVSYEQYF. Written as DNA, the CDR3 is TGTGCCACCAGCAGTACTAGCGGGGTTTCCTACGAGCAGTACTTC. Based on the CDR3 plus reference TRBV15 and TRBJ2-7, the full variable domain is DAMVIQNPRYQVTQFGKPVTLSCSQTLNHNVMYWYQQKSSQAPKLLFHYYDKDFNNEADTPDNFQSRRPNTSFCFLDIRSPGLGDTAMYLCATSSTSGVSYEQYFGPGTRLTVT.

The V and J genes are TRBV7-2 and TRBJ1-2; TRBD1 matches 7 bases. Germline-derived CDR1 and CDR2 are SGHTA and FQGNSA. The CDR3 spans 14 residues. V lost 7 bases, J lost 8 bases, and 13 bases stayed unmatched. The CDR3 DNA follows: TGTGCCAGCACCCCAGGGGGTGGCGGGGAGGGCTACACCTTC. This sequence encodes CASTPGGGGEGYTF.

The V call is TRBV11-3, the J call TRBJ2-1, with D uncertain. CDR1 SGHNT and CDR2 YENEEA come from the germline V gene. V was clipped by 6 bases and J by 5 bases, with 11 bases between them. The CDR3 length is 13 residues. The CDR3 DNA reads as TGTGCCAGCAGTTCGGACCTACACAATGAGCAGTTCTTC. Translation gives CASSSDLHNEQFF.

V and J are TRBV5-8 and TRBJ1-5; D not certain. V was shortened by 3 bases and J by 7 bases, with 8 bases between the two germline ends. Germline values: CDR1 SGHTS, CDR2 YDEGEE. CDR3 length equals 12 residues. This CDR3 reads CASSSYSQPQHF. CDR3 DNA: TGTGCCAGCAGCTCCTACAGCCAGCCCCAGCATTTT.

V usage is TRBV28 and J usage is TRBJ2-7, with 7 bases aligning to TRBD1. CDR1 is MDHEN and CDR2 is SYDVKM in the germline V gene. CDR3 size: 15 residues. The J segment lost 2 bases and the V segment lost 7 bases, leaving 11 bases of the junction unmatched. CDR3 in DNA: TGTGCCAGCAAAGAAGCTGGGACAGCTCCCTACGAGCAGTACTTC. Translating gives CASKEAGTAPYEQYF.

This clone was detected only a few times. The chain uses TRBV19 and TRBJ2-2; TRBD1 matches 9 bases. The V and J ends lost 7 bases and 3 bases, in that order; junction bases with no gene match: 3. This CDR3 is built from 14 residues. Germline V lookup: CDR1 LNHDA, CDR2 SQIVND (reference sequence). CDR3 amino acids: CASNDRGDTGELFF. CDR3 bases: TGTGCCAGTAACGACAGGGGGGACACCGGGGAGCTGTTTTTT.

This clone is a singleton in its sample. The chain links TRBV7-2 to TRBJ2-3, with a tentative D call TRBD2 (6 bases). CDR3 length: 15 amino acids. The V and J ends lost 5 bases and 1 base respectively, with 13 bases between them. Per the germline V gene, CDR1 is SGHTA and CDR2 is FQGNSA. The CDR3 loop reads CASSIRGGGTDTQYF. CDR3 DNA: TGTGCCAGCAGCATAAGGGGAGGTGGCACAGATACGCAGTATTTT.

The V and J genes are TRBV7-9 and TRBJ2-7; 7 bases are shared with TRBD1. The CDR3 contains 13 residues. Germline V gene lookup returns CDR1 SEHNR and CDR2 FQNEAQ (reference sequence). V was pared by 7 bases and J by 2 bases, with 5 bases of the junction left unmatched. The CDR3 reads CASTATGAYEQYF. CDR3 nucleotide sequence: TGTGCCAGCACTGCAACAGGGGCCTACGAGCAGTACTTC.

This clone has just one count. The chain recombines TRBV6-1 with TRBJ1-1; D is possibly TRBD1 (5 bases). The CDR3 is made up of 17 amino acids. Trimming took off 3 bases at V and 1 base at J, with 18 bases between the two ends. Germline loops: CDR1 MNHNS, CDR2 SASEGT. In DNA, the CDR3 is TGTGCCAGCAGTGAGCTTAACCTCAGGGCCAGGAACACTGAAGCTTTCTTT. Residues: CASSELNLRARNTEAFF.